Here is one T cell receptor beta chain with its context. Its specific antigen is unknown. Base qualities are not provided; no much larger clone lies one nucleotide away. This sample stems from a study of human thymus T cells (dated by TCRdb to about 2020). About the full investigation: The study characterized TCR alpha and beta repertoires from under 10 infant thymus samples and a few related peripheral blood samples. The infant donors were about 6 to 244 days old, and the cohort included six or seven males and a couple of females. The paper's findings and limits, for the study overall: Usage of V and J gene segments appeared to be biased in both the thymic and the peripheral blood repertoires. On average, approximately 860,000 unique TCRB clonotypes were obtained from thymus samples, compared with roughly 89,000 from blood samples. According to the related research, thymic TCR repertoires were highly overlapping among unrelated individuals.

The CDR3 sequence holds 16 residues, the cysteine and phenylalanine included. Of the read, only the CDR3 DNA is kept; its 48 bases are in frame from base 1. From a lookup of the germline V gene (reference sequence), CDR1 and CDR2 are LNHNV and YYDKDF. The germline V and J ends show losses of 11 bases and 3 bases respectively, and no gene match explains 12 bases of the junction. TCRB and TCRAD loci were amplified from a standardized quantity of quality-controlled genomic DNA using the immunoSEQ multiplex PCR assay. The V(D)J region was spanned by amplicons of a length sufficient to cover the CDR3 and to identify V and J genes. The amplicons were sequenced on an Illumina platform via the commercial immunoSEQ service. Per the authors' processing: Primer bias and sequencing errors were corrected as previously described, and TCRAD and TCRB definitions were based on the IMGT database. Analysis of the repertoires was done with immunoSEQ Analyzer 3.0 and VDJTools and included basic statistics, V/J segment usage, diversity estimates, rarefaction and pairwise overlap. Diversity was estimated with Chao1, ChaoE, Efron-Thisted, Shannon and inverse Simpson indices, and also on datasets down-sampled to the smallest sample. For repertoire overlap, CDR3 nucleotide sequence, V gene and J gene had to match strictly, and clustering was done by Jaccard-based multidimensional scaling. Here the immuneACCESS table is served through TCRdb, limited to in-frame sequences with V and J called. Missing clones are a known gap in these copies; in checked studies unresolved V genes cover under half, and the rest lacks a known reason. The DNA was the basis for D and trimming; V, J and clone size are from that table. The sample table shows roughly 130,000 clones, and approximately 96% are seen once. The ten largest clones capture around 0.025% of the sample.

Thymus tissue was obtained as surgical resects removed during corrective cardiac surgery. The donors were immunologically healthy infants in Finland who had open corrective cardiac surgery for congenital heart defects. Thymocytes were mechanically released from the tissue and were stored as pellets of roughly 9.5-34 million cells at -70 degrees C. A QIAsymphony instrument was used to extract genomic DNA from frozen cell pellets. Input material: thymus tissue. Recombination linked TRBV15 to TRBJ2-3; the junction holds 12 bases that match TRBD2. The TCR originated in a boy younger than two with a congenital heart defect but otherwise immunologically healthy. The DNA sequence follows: TGTGCCCGTGCTAGCGGGGGGGCCGGGTCTACAGATACGCAGTATTTT. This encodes CARASGGAGSTDTQYF.